Following are 17 T cell receptor beta chains from one sample sequenced in a study of technical replicates of blood from several donors. Only in-frame clones appear in the TCRdb table, and some are missing; sequencing was by immunoSEQ multiplex PCR. This sample has approximately 75,000 clones, with 95% to 98% found just once. The sequencing input was T cells isolated from PBMCs. The receptors here all came from a human donor in good health.

The chain combines TRBV29-1 with TRBJ2-1, with 7 bases fitting TRBD2. Trimming removed 0 bases from V and 3 bases from J; junction bases left unmatched: 8. The CDR3 is 16 amino acids. Germline V lookup: CDR1 SQVTM, CDR2 ANQGSEA. The DNA of the CDR3 is TGCAGCGTTGAAGATCTGGCGGGAGAGATCTACAATGAGCAGTTCTTC. It codes for CSVEDLAGEIYNEQFF.

This sequence joins TRBV30 and TRBJ2-7; no firm D call. The germline V and J ends were trimmed by 3 bases and 2 bases, with 11 bases remaining between them. Germline V gives CDR1 GTSNPN, CDR2 SVGIG (reference sequence). CDR3 size: 13 residues. CDR3 nucleotides: TGTGCCTGGAGACATGGCTCTCCCTACGAGCAGTACTTC. Translation: CAWRHGSPYEQYF.

This sequence joins TRBV4-3 and TRBJ2-1; 13 bases align to TRBD2. From germline, CDR1 is LGHNA and CDR2 YSLEER. The CDR3 runs to 19 residues. Losses at the gene ends were 1 base for V and 7 bases for J; bases not matched to a gene: 13. The DNA of the CDR3 is TGCGCCAGCAGCCAAGTCGTCCCGGGACTAGCGGGGCCGTTAAATGAGCAGTTCTTC. Its translation is CASSQVVPGLAGPLNEQFF.

The chain uses TRBV5-6 and TRBJ1-2; no clear D. The CDR3 covers 13 residues. Germline assignment: CDR1 SGHDT and CDR2 YYEEEE. Trimming removed 0 bases at V and 4 bases at J, with 7 bases between. CDR3 DNA: TGTGCCAGCAGCTTGGATCCCCGCTATGGCTACACCTTC. Amino acid sequence: CASSLDPRYGYTF.

The chain couples TRBV27 to TRBJ1-1; D might be TRBD1 (6 bases). The CDR3 is 17 residues long. Germline V lookup: CDR1 MNHEY, CDR2 SMNVEV (reference sequence). Trimming removed 3 bases at V and 4 bases at J, with 21 bases between. In nucleotides, the CDR3 is TGTGCCAGCAGTTTTGGGGGCCCTTACAGGGAGGGCACTGAAGCTTTCTTT. This gives the protein CASSFGGPYREGTEAFF.

This chain uses TRBV27 with TRBJ2-7; the D gene is possibly TRBD2 (6 bases). The CDR3 loop spans 12 amino acids. Trimming removed 8 bases from V and 3 bases from J, with 11 bases in between. Germline V gene lookup returns CDR1 MNHEY and CDR2 SMNVEV (reference sequence). The CDR3 here is CASGGGVYEQYF. The CDR3 DNA is TGTGCCAGCGGCGGCGGGGTCTACGAGCAGTACTTC.

The chain couples TRBV27 to TRBJ2-3; D gene ambiguous. Germline V gene data show CDR1 as MNHEY and CDR2 as SMNVEV (reference sequence). The CDR3 contains 13 residues. With 2 bases removed from V and 0 bases from J, the gap between germline ends came to 3 bases. CDR3 DNA: TGTGCCAGCAGTTTAGGCAGCACAGATACGCAGTATTTT. Amino acid sequence: CASSLGSTDTQYF.

The V and J genes are TRBV27 and TRBJ1-2; D is unresolved. In germline, CDR1 is MNHEY, CDR2 SMNVEV (reference sequence). V dropped 5 bases and J dropped 0 bases, with 16 bases sitting between them. This CDR3 spans 16 amino acids. For the CDR3, the DNA is TGTGCCAGCAGTCCACTACGTATCGTAGCTAACTATGGCTACACCTTC. Encoded protein: CASSPLRIVANYGYTF.

This clone was seen just once. The V gene is TRBV5-4, the J gene TRBJ1-2, with D perhaps matching TRBD1 (6 bases). V shed 0 bases and J shed 0 bases, with 9 bases lying between them. Germline-derived CDR1 and CDR2 are SGHNT and YYREEE (reference sequence). The CDR3 spans 15 residues. CDR3 loop: CASSLVGQSNYGYTF. CDR3 sequence (DNA): TGTGCCAGCAGCTTGGTTGGACAGTCTAACTATGGCTACACCTTC.

CDR3 residues: CASISLPGQGVQETQYF. The CDR3 DNA reads TGTGCCAGCATTTCTCTCCCGGGACAGGGGGTCCAAGAGACCCAGTACTTC. This chain uses TRBV2 with TRBJ2-5, with 11 bases fitting TRBD1. From germline, CDR1 is SNHLY and CDR2 FYNNEI. The CDR3 is made up of 17 amino acids. The V segment lost 7 bases and the J segment 1 base; nucleotides outside the gene matches: 11.

The V call is TRBV15, the J call TRBJ2-1, with D perhaps matching TRBD2 (5 bases). Germline CDR1 and CDR2: LNHNV and YYDKDF (reference sequence). The CDR3 loop spans 15 amino acids. V lost 3 bases, J lost 0 bases, and 9 bases lay in between. The CDR3 protein is CATSRRAGSYNEQFF. The CDR3 nucleotides read TGTGCCACCAGCAGGCGGGCCGGCTCCTACAATGAGCAGTTCTTC.

The chain uses TRBV5-6 and TRBJ2-7; the D gene is possibly TRBD1 (5 bases). Germline V lookup: CDR1 SGHDT, CDR2 YYEEEE. V was trimmed by 4 bases and J by 5 bases, leaving 10 bases between them. This CDR3 has 12 residues. For the CDR3, the DNA is TGTGCCAGCAGCCTCAGGGTTGACGAGCAGTACTTC. As protein: CASSLRVDEQYF.

The chain uses TRBV6-5 and TRBJ2-2, with 8 bases aligning to TRBD1. There are 15 residues in the CDR3. V lost 7 bases to trimming and J lost 1 base; unmatched junction nucleotides: 5. Germline CDR1 reads MNHEY; CDR2 reads SVGAGI. CDR3 residues: CASKVDRGNTGELFF. The CDR3 DNA reads as TGTGCCAGCAAGGTAGACAGGGGGAACACCGGGGAGCTGTTTTTT.

The chain couples TRBV18 to TRBJ2-7; D remains unclear. CDR1 is KGHSH and CDR2 is LQKENI in the germline V gene. Trimming left V 6 bases short and J 3 bases short, with 12 bases between. This CDR3 is 13 amino acids long. The CDR3 here is CASSQARVYEQYF. DNA for the CDR3: TGTGCCAGCTCCCAAGCCCGGGTCTACGAGCAGTACTTC.

The chain has TRBV11-2 and TRBJ2-7; D might be TRBD2 (6 bases). V was clipped by 0 bases and J by 7 bases, with 19 bases between them. The CDR3 has 16 amino acids. Germline V gene lookup returns CDR1 SGHAT and CDR2 FQNNGV. The CDR3 DNA is TGTGCCAGCAGCTTAGACCCCTGGGCCGCGGAGGGGGAGCAGTACTTC. This translates into CASSLDPWAAEGEQYF.

The CDR3, as DNA: TGTGCCAGCAGCAAACTCACTAGTAAGGAGACCCAGTACTTC. Translated, it gives CASSKLTSKETQYF. The chain joins TRBV21-1 to TRBJ2-5; the listed D gene, TRBD2, was not tested against the DNA. TRBV21-1 is described as a pseudogene. The CDR3 length is 14 residues.

The V and J genes are TRBV18 and TRBJ2-3; TRBD2 agrees at 11 bases. The CDR3 length is 17 residues. After removal of 0 bases from V and 8 bases from J, the junction contained 10 bases not matched to a gene. Germline CDR1 KGHSH, CDR2 LQKENI. CDR3 sequence: CASSPPLLAGVLGTQYF. The CDR3 nucleotides are TGTGCCAGCTCACCACCGTTACTAGCGGGAGTGTTGGGTACGCAGTATTTT. The whole variable domain, filled in from reference TRBV18 and TRBJ2-3, reads NAGVMQNPRHLVRRRGQEARLRCSPMKGHSHVYWYRQLPEEGLKFMVYLQKENIIDESGMPKERFSAEFPKEGPSILRIQQVVRGDSAAYFCASSPPLLAGVLGTQYFGPGTRLTVL.